These 28 T cell receptor beta chains were all obtained from the same sample, sequenced in a study of blood T cell repertoires in COVID-19. The method was immunoSEQ multiplex PCR; TCRdb's version includes in-frame clones alone and lacks a portion of them. This repertoire shows around 190,000 clones, around 85% found once; its top ten account for around 20%. Sequenced sample: peripheral blood. Receptors were obtained from a man aged 70-80 years with active or convalescent COVID-19.

This chain uses TRBV24-1 with TRBJ2-1; 14 nucleotides agree with TRBD2. V shed 0 bases and J 6 bases; nucleotides not matched to a gene: 3. CDR1 is KGHDR, CDR2 SFDVKD, per germline. This CDR3 has 17 amino acids. The CDR3 DNA is TGTGCCACCAGTGATTTGCCGGGACTAGCGGGAGCCAATGAGCAGTTCTTC. Protein product: CATSDLPGLAGANEQFF.

The chain joins TRBV7-8 to TRBJ2-1; 14 bases align to TRBD2. V shed 4 bases, J shed 7 bases, and the junction held 9 bases outside the gene matches. The CDR3 has 17 residues. In germline, CDR1 is SGHVS, CDR2 FQNEAQ. CDR3 in amino acids: CASSYQTSGRGRNEQFF. The DNA of the CDR3 is TGTGCCAGCAGCTACCAGACTAGCGGGAGGGGTCGGAATGAGCAGTTCTTC.

This clone has just one count. J is TRBJ1-2 and V is TRBV10-2; maybe TRBD1 (6 bases). The length of the CDR3 is 16 residues. Germline CDR1 and CDR2: WSHSY and SAAADI. Trimming removed 0 bases at V and 0 bases at J, with 11 bases between. CDR3 DNA sequence: TGCGCCAGCAGTGAGTCGGGGGGGGCCGCTAACTATGGCTACACCTTC. As protein: CASSESGGAANYGYTF.

The J gene is TRBJ2-2, the V gene TRBV5-5, with 11 nucleotides matching TRBD2. V dropped 4 bases and J dropped 2; count of bases not matched to a gene: 7. CDR3 size: 17 residues. Germline values: CDR1 SGHKS, CDR2 YYEKEE (reference sequence). The CDR3 spells CASSPKGLAANTGELFF. In DNA form, the CDR3 reads TGTGCCAGCAGCCCAAAGGGACTAGCGGCAAACACCGGGGAGCTGTTTTTT.

This chain joins TRBV16 and TRBJ1-2; D not certain. The CDR3 runs 12 residues. Trimming removed 5 bases from V and 6 bases from J, with 10 bases in between. Germline values: CDR1 KGHSY, CDR2 FQNENV. As DNA, the CDR3 is TGTGCCAGCAGCACCGGGGTTAATGGCTACACCTTC. It codes for CASSTGVNGYTF.

The chain links TRBV5-1 to TRBJ1-1, with a possible D match to TRBD1 (6 bases). The CDR3 sequence is 17 residues long. Germline CDR1 reads SGHRS; CDR2 reads YFSETQ. The V end was cut by 6 bases, the J end by 0 bases, with 21 bases between. CDR3 sequence: CASNAGVGGLMNTEAFF. The CDR3 region has the DNA TGCGCCAGCAACGCAGGCGTCGGGGGGCTCATGAACACTGAAGCTTTCTTT.

The chain has TRBV19 and TRBJ1-2, with TRBD1 matching 7 bases. CDR1 is LNHDA and CDR2 is SQIVND in the germline V gene (reference sequence). The CDR3 runs 19 residues. V lost 5 bases and J lost 5; bases outside the gene matches: 23. CDR3 region: CASSSLAYRTGNQRYGYTF. CDR3 bases: TGTGCCAGTAGTTCATTGGCTTACAGGACAGGCAATCAACGGTATGGCTACACCTTC. Supplemented by reference TRBV19 and TRBJ1-2, the full variable domain reads DGGITQSPKYLFRKEGQNVTLSCEQNLNHDAMYWYRQDPGQGLRLIYYSQIVNDFQKGDIAEGYSVSREKKESFPLTVTSAQKNPTAFYLCASSSLAYRTGNQRYGYTFGSGTRLTVV.

This chain uses TRBV3-1 (or the pseudogene TRBV3-2) with TRBJ2-7; perhaps TRBD1 as D (5 bases). Per germline, CDR1 LGHDT and CDR2 YNNKEL (reference sequence). The CDR3 sequence is 14 residues long. V was trimmed by 1 base and J by 3 bases, leaving 10 bases between them. The CDR3 DNA sequence: TGTGCCAGCAGCCAAGCCGGCCAGGGCTACGAGCAGTACTTC. As protein: CASSQAGQGYEQYF.

The chain is built from TRBV7-8 and TRBJ1-5, with D unresolved. There are 15 residues in the CDR3. The germline CDR1 and CDR2 sequences are SGHVS and FQNEAQ. Trimming left V 1 base short and J 0 bases short, with 7 bases between. The CDR3 DNA reads TGTGCCAGCAGCTTAGACAAAAATAGCAATCAGCCCCAGCATTTT. It translates to CASSLDKNSNQPQHF.

The gene calls are TRBV6-5 and TRBJ1-1; the D gene is possibly TRBD1 (6 bases). Trimming cost V 5 bases and J 4 bases, with 14 bases left between them. The CDR3 is 14 amino acids. CDR1 and CDR2 (germline): MNHEY, SVGAGI. CDR3 protein: CASSPGGRSTEAFF. CDR3 nucleotide sequence: TGTGCCAGCAGTCCCGGGGGGCGGAGCACTGAAGCTTTCTTT.

This chain joins TRBV2 and TRBJ1-2, with 7 bases that match TRBD1. J was trimmed by 4 bases and V by 1 base; bases with no gene match: 6. The V gene's germline CDR1 is SNHLY and CDR2 FYNNEI. This CDR3 comprises 15 residues. The CDR3 DNA sequence: TGTGCCAGCAGTGAAGTCGTAGGGGGCAGCTATGGCTACACCTTC. Protein sequence: CASSEVVGGSYGYTF.

The rearrangement links TRBV19 to TRBJ1-2; 7 nucleotides agree with TRBD1. The CDR3 runs 14 residues. J gave up 5 bases and V 1 base, and 4 bases lay outside the gene matches. Germline-derived CDR1 and CDR2 are LNHDA and SQIVND (reference sequence). The CDR3 reads CASSIARTGYGYTF. CDR3 nucleotide sequence: TGTGCCAGTAGTATAGCCCGGACAGGATATGGCTACACCTTC.

The gene calls are TRBV3-1 (or the pseudogene TRBV3-2) and TRBJ2-7; D remains ambiguous. V was clipped by 1 base and J by 2 bases, with 12 bases between them. CDR1 and CDR2 from the germline V gene are LGHDT and YNNKEL (reference sequence). The CDR3 has 15 amino acids. CDR3 sequence: CASSQAFPPAYEQYF. The CDR3 DNA is TGTGCCAGCAGCCAAGCTTTTCCTCCTGCCTACGAGCAGTACTTC.

The chain combines TRBV12-2 with TRBJ2-7; the tabulated D call, TRBD1, remains unverified against the DNA. TRBV12-2 is marked as a pseudogene. The CDR3 covers 19 residues. CDR3 sequence reads: CASRVRDRGGGLWAYEQYF. Written as DNA, the CDR3 is TGTGCAAGTCGCGTCCGGGACAGGGGTGGGGGACTATGGGCCTACGAGCAGTACTTC.

The chain recombines TRBV5-1 with TRBJ2-3; 10 bases align to TRBD1. The CDR3 is 15 residues long. J gave up 4 bases and V 4 bases, and 6 bases lay outside the gene matches. Germline V gives CDR1 SGHRS, CDR2 YFSETQ. The CDR3 DNA follows: TGCGCCAGCAGCCCTTGGGGACAGGGGTCAGATACGCAGTATTTT. Translating gives CASSPWGQGSDTQYF.

This clone showed up just once. J is TRBJ2-2 and V is TRBV15; D is possibly TRBD1 (6 bases). Germline V lookup: CDR1 LNHNV, CDR2 YYDKDF (reference sequence). Trimming pared 1 base from V and 7 bases from J, leaving 19 bases between. The CDR3 is 17 amino acids. CDR3 bases: TGTGCCACCAGCAGAGGTGCACAGGGATATCAAAGCGGGGAGCTGTTTTTT. This translates into CATSRGAQGYQSGELFF.

The V gene is TRBV18, the J gene TRBJ1-2, with D possibly being TRBD1 (5 bases). V dropped 6 bases and J dropped 4 bases, with 9 bases sitting between them. The germline CDR1 and CDR2 sequences are KGHSH and LQKENI. The CDR3 spans 12 residues. Here the CDR3 reads CASSTDSYGYTF. The CDR3 bases are TGTGCCAGCTCGACAGACAGCTATGGCTACACCTTC. Combining the CDR3 with reference TRBV18 and TRBJ1-2 gives the whole variable domain NAGVMQNPRHLVRRRGQEARLRCSPMKGHSHVYWYRQLPEEGLKFMVYLQKENIIDESGMPKERFSAEFPKEGPSILRIQQVVRGDSAAYFCASSTDSYGYTFGSGTRLTVV.

This clone was recorded only once. V gene TRBV14 combines with J gene TRBJ1-2; the match to TRBD1 covers 9 bases. Trimming at V came to 4 bases and at J to 11 bases, leaving 8 bases not matched to a gene. CDR1 and CDR2 from the germline V gene are SGHDN and FVKESK. CDR3 length: 13 residues. CDR3 sequence reads: CASSRDRAIGYTF. The CDR3 coding sequence is TGTGCCAGCAGCCGGGACAGGGCGATAGGTTACACCTTC.

Comments on this clone: One end of the junction is discordant with germline, which a read error may explain. The chain is built from TRBV7-8 and TRBJ2-7; D gene uncertain. Germline CDR1 reads SGHVS; CDR2 reads FQNEAQ. The CDR3 extends over 13 amino acids. The CDR3 sequence is CASSLVPSHEQYF. CDR3 sequence (DNA): TGTGCCAGCAGCTTAGTTCCCTCCCACGAGCAGTACTTC.

The chain carries TRBV18 and TRBJ2-1, with 7 positions matching TRBD1. The CDR3 length is 13 residues. From germline, CDR1 is KGHSH and CDR2 LQKENI. The trim removed 6 bases at V and 7 bases at J, leaving 6 bases unmatched. DNA of the CDR3: TGTGCCAGCTCCCACGAACAGGGGAATGAGCAGTTCTTC. Translation: CASSHEQGNEQFF.

The chain combines TRBV28 with TRBJ1-2, with D perhaps matching TRBD1 (5 bases). V lost 6 bases to trimming and J lost 0 bases, with 14 bases between them. CDR3 length equals 15 residues. In germline, CDR1 is MDHEN, CDR2 SYDVKM. CDR3 amino acids: CASRHRQLANYGYTF. CDR3 nucleotides: TGTGCCAGCAGGCACAGGCAGTTAGCTAACTATGGCTACACCTTC.

The chain joins TRBV18 to TRBJ1-5, with D tentatively TRBD1 (5 bases). CDR3 size: 15 residues. Germline lookup yields CDR1 KGHSH and CDR2 LQKENI. V lost 3 bases and J 0 bases, leaving 9 bases between the germline ends. This chain's CDR3 is CASSPTAISNQPQHF. The CDR3 DNA sequence: TGTGCCAGCTCACCGACAGCTATTAGCAATCAGCCCCAGCATTTT.

The gene calls are TRBV7-2 and TRBJ1-2; possibly TRBD1 for D (5 bases). The CDR3 spans 15 residues. Trimming pared 5 bases from V and 4 bases from J, leaving 17 bases between. Germline V gene data show CDR1 as SGHTA and CDR2 as FQGNSA. The CDR3 reads CASSLGGVSVYGYTF. Written as DNA, the CDR3 is TGTGCCAGCAGCCTCGGGGGGGTTAGCGTCTATGGCTACACCTTC.

This clone has just one count. The J gene is TRBJ2-1, the V gene TRBV19, with 15 bases matching TRBD2. There are 18 residues in the CDR3. The germline V gene encodes CDR1 LNHDA and CDR2 SQIVND (reference sequence). The V and J ends lost 5 bases and 0 bases, in that order; junction bases with no gene match: 5. Here the CDR3 reads CASSSRTSGRASYNEQFF. The CDR3 DNA sequence: TGTGCCAGTAGTTCCCGGACTAGCGGGAGGGCCTCCTACAATGAGCAGTTCTTC.

This clone appeared once. CDR3: CASSGQGSFYNEQFF. The CDR3 DNA sequence: TGTGCCAGCAGTGGACAGGGAAGCTTCTACAATGAGCAGTTCTTC. The chain combines TRBV2 with TRBJ2-1; 7 positions match TRBD1. This CDR3 contains 15 residues. The V gene end was trimmed by 4 bases and the J gene end by 3 bases; junction bases not matched to a gene: 6. Germline loops: CDR1 SNHLY, CDR2 FYNNEI.

The chain links TRBV25-1 to TRBJ1-4, with D perhaps TRBD1 (6 bases). Germline V lookup: CDR1 MGHDK, CDR2 SYGVNS. CDR3 size: 15 residues. The V and J ends lost 8 bases and 0 bases respectively, with 13 bases between them. Here the CDR3 reads CASGRGSATNEKLFF. DNA for the CDR3: TGTGCCAGCGGCAGGGGTTCTGCAACTAATGAAAAACTGTTTTTT.

The chain combines TRBV27 with TRBJ2-7; TRBD1 matches 8 bases. Germline assignment: CDR1 MNHEY and CDR2 SMNVEV (reference sequence). V lost 6 bases, J lost 0 bases, and 7 bases stayed unmatched. The CDR3 consists of 15 residues. DNA of the CDR3: TGTGCCAGCAGGACAGGGGACAGAAGCTCCTACGAGCAGTACTTC. Its translation: CASRTGDRSSYEQYF.

The J gene is TRBJ2-2, the V gene TRBV15; D is perhaps TRBD1 (5 bases). The V gene's germline CDR1 is LNHNV and CDR2 YYDKDF (reference sequence). CDR3 length: 16 amino acids. Trimming shortened V by 1 base and J by 4 bases, and 13 bases separated the two germline ends. This chain's CDR3 is CATSRVGRVGTGELFF. In nucleotides, the CDR3 is TGTGCCACCAGCAGAGTGGGCAGGGTGGGCACCGGGGAGCTGTTTTTT. Full variable domain (outside the CDR3, taken from reference TRBV15 and TRBJ2-2): DAMVIQNPRYQVTQFGKPVTLSCSQTLNHNVMYWYQQKSSQAPKLLFHYYDKDFNNEADTPDNFQSRRPNTSFCFLDIRSPGLGDTAMYLCATSRVGRVGTGELFFGEGSRLTVL.